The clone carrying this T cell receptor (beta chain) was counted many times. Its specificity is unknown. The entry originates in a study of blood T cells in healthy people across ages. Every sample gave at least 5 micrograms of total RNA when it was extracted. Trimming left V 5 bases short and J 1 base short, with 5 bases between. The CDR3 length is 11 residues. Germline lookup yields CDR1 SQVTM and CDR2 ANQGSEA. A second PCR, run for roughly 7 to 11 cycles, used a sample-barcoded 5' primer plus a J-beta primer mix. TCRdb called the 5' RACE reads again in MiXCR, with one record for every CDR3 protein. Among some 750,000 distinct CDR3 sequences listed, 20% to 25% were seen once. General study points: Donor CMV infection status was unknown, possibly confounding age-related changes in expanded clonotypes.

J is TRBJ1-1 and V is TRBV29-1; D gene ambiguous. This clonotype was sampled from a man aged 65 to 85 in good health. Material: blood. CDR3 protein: CSVWQNTEAFF. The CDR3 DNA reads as TGCAGCGTTTGGCAGAACACTGAAGCTTTCTTT.